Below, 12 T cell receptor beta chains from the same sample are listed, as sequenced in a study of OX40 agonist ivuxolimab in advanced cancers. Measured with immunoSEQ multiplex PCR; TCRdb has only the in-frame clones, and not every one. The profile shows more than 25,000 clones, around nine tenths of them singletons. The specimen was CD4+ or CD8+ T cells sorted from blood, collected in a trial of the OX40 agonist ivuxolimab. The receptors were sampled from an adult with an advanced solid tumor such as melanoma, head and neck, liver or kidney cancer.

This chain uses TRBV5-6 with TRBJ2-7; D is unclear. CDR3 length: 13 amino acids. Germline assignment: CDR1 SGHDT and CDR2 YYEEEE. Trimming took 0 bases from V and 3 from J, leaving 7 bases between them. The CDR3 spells CASSLGWSYEQYF. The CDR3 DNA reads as TGTGCCAGCAGCTTGGGGTGGAGCTACGAGCAGTACTTC.

CDR3 in amino acids: CASGGTGGWETQYF. CDR3 in DNA: TGTGCCAGCGGGGGGACAGGGGGCTGGGAGACCCAGTACTTC. J is TRBJ2-5 and V is TRBV6-1; TRBD1 matches at 12 bases. Germline V gives CDR1 MNHNS, CDR2 SASEGT. The CDR3 runs to 14 residues. V dropped 8 bases and J dropped 5; count of bases not matched to a gene: 6.

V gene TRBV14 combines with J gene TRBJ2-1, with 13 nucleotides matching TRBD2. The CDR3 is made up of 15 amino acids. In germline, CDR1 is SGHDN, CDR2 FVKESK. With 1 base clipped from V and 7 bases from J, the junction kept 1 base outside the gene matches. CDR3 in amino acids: CASSQGLAGGNEQFF. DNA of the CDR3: TGTGCCAGCAGCCAAGGACTAGCGGGAGGAAATGAGCAGTTCTTC.

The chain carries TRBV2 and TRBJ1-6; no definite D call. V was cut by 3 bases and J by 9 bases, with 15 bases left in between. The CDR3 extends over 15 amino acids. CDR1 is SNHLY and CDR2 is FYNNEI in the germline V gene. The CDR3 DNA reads TGTGCCAGCAGTGACTCGGGCAGTAAAGTTTCACCCCTCCACTTT. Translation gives CASSDSGSKVSPLHF.

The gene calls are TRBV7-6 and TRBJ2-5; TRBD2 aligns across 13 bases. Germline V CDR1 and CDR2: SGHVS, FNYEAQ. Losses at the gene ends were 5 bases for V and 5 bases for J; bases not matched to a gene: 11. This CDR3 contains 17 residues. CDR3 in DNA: TGTGCCAGCAGCCCAGCCGGACTAGCGGGAGTCGTGGAGACCCAGTACTTC. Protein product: CASSPAGLAGVVETQYF. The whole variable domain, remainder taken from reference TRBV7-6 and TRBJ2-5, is GAGVSQSPRYKVTKRGQDVALRCDPISGHVSLYWYRQALGQGPEFLTYFNYEAQQDKSGLPNDRFSAERPEGSISTLTIQRTEQRDSAMYRCASSPAGLAGVVETQYFGPGTRLLVL.

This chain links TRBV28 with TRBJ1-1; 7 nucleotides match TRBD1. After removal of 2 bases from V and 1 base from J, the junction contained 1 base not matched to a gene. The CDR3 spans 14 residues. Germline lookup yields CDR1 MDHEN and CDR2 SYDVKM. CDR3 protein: CASSLHRGNTEAFF. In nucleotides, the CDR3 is TGTGCCAGCAGTTTACACAGGGGGAACACTGAAGCTTTCTTT.

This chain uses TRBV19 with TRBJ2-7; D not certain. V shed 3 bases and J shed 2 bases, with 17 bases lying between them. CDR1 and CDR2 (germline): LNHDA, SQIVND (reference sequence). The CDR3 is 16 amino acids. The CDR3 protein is CASSILLHIFPYEQYF. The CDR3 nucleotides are TGTGCCAGTAGTATTTTACTCCACATCTTTCCCTACGAGCAGTACTTC.

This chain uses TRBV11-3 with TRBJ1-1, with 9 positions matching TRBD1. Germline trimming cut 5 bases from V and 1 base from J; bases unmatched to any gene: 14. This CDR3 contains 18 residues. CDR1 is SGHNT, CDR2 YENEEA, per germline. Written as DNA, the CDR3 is TGTGCCAGCAGCCCGTCCCGGGACAGGGCCTTCACGAACACTGAAGCTTTCTTT. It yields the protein CASSPSRDRAFTNTEAFF.

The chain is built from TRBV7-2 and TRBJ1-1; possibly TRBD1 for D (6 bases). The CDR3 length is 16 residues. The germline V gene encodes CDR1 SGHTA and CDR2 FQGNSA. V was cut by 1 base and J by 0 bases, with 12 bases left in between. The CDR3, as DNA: TGTGCCAGCAGCTTAGTGCCAGGGGACATGAACACTGAAGCTTTCTTT. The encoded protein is CASSLVPGDMNTEAFF.

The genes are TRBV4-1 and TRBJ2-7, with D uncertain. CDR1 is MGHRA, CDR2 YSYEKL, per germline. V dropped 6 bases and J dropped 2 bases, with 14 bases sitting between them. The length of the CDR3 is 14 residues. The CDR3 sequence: CASSGPSAPYEQYF. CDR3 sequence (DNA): TGCGCCAGCAGTGGCCCCTCGGCCCCCTACGAGCAGTACTTC.

The CDR3 protein is CASSSHLVAAVGYTF. The CDR3 DNA is TGTGCCAGCAGTTCCCATCTGGTTGCGGCTGTTGGCTACACCTTC. V usage is TRBV6-4 and J usage is TRBJ1-2, with unresolved D. The CDR3 contains 15 residues. Germline V gene sequence: CDR1 MRHNA, CDR2 SNTAGT. V was clipped by 5 bases and J by 7 bases, with 20 bases between them.

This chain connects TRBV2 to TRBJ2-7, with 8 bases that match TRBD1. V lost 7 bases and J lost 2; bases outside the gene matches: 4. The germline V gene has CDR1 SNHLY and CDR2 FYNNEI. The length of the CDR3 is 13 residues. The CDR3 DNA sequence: TGTGCCAGCACTTCGGACAGGGCCTACGAGCAGTACTTC. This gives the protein CASTSDRAYEQYF.